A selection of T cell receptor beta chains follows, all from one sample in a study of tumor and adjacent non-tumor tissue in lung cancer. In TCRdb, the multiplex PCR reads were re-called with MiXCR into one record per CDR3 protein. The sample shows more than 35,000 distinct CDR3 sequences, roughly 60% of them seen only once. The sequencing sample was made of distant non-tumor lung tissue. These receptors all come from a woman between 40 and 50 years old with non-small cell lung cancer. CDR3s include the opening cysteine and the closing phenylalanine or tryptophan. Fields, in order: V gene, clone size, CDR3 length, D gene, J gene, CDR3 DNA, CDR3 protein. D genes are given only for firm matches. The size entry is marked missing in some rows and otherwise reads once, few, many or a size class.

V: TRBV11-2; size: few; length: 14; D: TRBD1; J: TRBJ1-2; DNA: TGTGGCAGCAGCATGTCTCAGGGGGCCTATGGCTACACCTTC; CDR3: CGSSMSQGAYGYTF
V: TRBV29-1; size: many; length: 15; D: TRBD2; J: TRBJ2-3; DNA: TGCAGCGTTGAATTATGGGCGGGAGGCACAGATACGCAGTATTTT; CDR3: CSVELWAGGTDTQYF
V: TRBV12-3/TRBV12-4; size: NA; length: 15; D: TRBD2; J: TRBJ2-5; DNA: TGTGGCAGCAGGACCGGGACTAGCGGGGTGGATACCCAGTACTTC; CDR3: CGSRTGTSGVDTQYF
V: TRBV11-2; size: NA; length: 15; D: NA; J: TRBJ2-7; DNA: TGTGCCAGCATCTTAGATCCCCATAGGTCCTACGAGCAATACTTC; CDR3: CASILDPHRSYEQYF
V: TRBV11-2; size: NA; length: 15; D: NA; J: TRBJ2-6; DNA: TGTACCAGCAGCGGAGAGGGCTCTGGGGCCAACGTCCTGACCTTC; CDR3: CTSSGEGSGANVLTF
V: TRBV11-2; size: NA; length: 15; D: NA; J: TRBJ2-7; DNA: TGTACCAGCAGCTTAGGAGAGGGGCCACCCTACGAGCAGTACTTC; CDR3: CTSSLGEGPPYEQYF
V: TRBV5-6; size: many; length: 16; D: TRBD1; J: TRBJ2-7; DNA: TGTGCCAGCAGCTCGTACGGGACAGGGGGCAACAACGAGCAGTACTTC; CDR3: CASSSYGTGGNNEQYF
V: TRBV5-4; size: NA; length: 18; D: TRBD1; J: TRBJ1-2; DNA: TGTGCCAGCAGCCATGGACAGGGGACAAGCCTATCTAACTACGGCTACACCTTC; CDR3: CASSHGQGTSLSNYGYTF
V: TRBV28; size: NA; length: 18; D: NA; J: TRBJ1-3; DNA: TGTGCCAGCATTTGGGGTGACATCCCGGGTTTCTCTGGAAACACCATATATTTT; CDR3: CASIWGDIPGFSGNTIYF
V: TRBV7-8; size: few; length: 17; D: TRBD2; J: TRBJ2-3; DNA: TGTGCCAGCAGCTTAAAAAGCGGGAGGCCCAGCACAGATACGCAGTATTTT; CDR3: CASSLKSGRPSTDTQYF
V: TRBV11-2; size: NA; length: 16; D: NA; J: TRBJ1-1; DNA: TGCGCCAGCAGCCTTTTATTCGGGGGGCGGGGCACAGAAGCTTTCTTT; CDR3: CASSLLFGGRGTEAFF
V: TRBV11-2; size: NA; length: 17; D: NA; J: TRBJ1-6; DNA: TGTGCCAGCAACTCAACATTAGGGACTAACCGGAGTTCACCCCTACACTTT; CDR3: CASNSTLGTNRSSPLHF
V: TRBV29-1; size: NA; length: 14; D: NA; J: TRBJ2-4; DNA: TGCAGCGTTCCCCAGGAGAGGGGTAAAAACATTCAGTACTTC; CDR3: CSVPQERGKNIQYF
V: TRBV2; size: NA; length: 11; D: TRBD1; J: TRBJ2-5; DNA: TGTGCCAGTACAGGGGGCGAGACCCGGTACTTC; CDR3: CASTGGETRYF
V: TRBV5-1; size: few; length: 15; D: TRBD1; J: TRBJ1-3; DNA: TGCGCCAGCAGCTCCGGGACAGGGATTGGAAACACCATATATTTT; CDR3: CASSSGTGIGNTIYF
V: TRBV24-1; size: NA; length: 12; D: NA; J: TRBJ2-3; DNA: TGTGCCACCAGTGATTCCACATATACGCAGTATTTT; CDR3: CATSDSTYTQYF
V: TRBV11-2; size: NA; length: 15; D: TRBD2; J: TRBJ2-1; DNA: TGTGCCAGCAGCAGGACATCCTGGACTAGCGGTGAGCAGTTCTTC; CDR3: CASSRTSWTSGEQFF
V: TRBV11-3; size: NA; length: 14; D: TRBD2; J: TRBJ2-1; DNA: TGTGCCAGACCCTGGACTAGCGGGATCGGTGAGCAGTTCTTC; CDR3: CARPWTSGIGEQFF
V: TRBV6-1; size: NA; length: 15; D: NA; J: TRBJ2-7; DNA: TGTGCCAGCAGTGAAGGCAGGCAACCTAACTACGAGCAGTACTTC; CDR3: CASSEGRQPNYEQYF
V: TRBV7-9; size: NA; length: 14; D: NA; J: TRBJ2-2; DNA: TGTGCCAACATCGACCGAGTTGTCACCGAGGAGCTGTTTTTT; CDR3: CANIDRVVTEELFF
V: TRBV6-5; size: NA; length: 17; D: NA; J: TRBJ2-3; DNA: TGTGCCAGCAGTCGAAAAACCGGGATCCTGAGCACTGATACGCAGTATTTT; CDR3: CASSRKTGILSTDTQYF
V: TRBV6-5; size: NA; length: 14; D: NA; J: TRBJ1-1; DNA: TGTGCTAGCAGCAGCCTGAGACGGGACACTGATGCTTTCTTT; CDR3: CASSSLRRDTDAFF
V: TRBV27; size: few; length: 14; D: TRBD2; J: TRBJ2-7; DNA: TGTGCCAGCAGTTTTGCTAGCGGGAGGTACGAGCAGTACTTC; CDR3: CASSFASGRYEQYF
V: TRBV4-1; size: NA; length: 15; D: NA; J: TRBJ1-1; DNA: TGCGCCAGCAGCCACGGGCCGAGGGCGTTTACTGAAGCTTTCTTC; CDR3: CASSHGPRAFTEAFF
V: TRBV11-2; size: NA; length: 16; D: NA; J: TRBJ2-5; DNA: TGTGCCTGCGGTTTAGTTGGGCGGAGGGCCCAAGAGACCCAGTACTTC; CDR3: CACGLVGRRAQETQYF
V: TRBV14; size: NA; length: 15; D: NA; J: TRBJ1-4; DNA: TGTGTCAGCAACCAAGGAAACACATTTAATGAAAAACTGTTTTTT; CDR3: CVSNQGNTFNEKLFF
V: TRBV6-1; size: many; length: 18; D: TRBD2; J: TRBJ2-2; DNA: TGTGCCAGCAGTGAACTGCTTGTGGCGGGGGGGCCTACAGGGGAGCTGTTTTTT; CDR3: CASSELLVAGGPTGELFF
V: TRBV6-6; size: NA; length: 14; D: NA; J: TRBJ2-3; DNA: TGTGCCAGCAGTTACCTCCGGGACGGCGATACGCAGTGTTTC; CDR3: CASSYLRDGDTQCF
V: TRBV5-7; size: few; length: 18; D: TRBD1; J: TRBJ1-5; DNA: TGTGCCAGCAGTCTAACGGACAGGGGAAGAGTAAGCAATCAGCCCCAGCATTTT; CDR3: CASSLTDRGRVSNQPQHF
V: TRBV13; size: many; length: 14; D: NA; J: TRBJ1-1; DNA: TGTGCCAGCAGCTTAGGTGATGAGGACACTGAAGCTTTCTTT; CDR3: CASSLGDEDTEAFF
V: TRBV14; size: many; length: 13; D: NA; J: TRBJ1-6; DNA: TGTGCCAGCAGCCGGATAAGGGGTTCACCCCTCCACTTT; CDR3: CASSRIRGSPLHF
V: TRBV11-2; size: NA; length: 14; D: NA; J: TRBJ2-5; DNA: TGTGCCAGCAGCGACGACTGGGGGCACGGGACCCAGTACTTC; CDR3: CASSDDWGHGTQYF
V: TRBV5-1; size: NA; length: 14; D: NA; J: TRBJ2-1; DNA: TGCGCCAGCAGCCCCCGGTCCGGTTACAATGAGCAGTTCTTC; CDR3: CASSPRSGYNEQFF
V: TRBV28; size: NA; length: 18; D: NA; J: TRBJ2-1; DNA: TGTGCCAGCAGTTTGTTCCCATACAGGGGAGGATTCTACGATGAACAGTTCTTC; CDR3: CASSLFPYRGGFYDEQFF
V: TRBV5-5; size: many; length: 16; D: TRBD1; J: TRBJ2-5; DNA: TGTGCCAGCAGCTTGGGTACAGGGGTCAAACAAGAGACCCAGTACTTC; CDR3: CASSLGTGVKQETQYF
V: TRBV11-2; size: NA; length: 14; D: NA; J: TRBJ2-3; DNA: TGTGCCGGCAGCCCCCGGGGGACCACAGATACGAAGTATTTT; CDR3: CAGSPRGTTDTKYF
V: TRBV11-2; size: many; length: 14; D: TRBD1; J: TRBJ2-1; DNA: TGTGCCAGCGGCCCGCGGACAGGGTACAACGAGCAGTTCTTC; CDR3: CASGPRTGYNEQFF
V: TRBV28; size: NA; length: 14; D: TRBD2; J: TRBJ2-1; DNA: TGTGCCAGCAGTCGCGGGGGGGCCTACATTGAGCAGTTCTTC; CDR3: CASSRGGAYIEQFF
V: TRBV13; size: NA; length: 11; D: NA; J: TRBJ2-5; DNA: TGCGCCAACAGCTTGGGAGAGACCCAGTACTTC; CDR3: CANSLGETQYF
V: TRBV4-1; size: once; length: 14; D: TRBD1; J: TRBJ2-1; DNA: TGCGCCAGAAGGGGGCTTAGCTCCTACAATGAGCAGTTCTTC; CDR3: CARRGLSSYNEQFF
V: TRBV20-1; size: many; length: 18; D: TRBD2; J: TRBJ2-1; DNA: TGCAGTGCCCCCCGTGGGGGCTCAGGACTAGCTGGCCACAATGAGCAGTTCTTC; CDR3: CSAPRGGSGLAGHNEQFF
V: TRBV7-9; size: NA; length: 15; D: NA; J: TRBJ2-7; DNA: TGTGTCAGCAGCTACCCCGGGATATTCTCCTACGAGCAGTACTTC; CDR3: CVSSYPGIFSYEQYF
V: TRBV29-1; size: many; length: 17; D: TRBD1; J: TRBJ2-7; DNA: TGCAGCGTTGAATGGGAGGGACAGGGAAGGACCTCCTACGAGCAGTACTTC; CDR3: CSVEWEGQGRTSYEQYF
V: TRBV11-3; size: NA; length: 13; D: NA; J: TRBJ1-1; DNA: TGTGCCAGCAGCCTAACAACAGGGCAACAAGCTTTCTTT; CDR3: CASSLTTGQQAFF